The clone carrying this T cell receptor beta chain was seen more than once but under ten times. Its specificity is not known. The data belong to a study of PD-1 blockade in classical Hodgkin lymphoma. This CDR3 is built from 14 residues. CDR1 and CDR2 from the germline V gene are SGDLS and YYNGEE. The V gene lost 7 bases and the J gene lost 0 bases, with 12 bases spanning the gap. Study conclusions and caveats: The diversity seen at baseline in complete responders resembled that of newly diagnosed patients. Diversity in CD4+ TCRs, unlike that measured in CD8+ TCRs, had risen significantly by C4D1. Lower baseline TCR diversity was reported for newly diagnosed patients than for healthy donors. Exclusion was applied to patients who started nivolumab under 1 year after ASCT.

Following autologous stem cell transplantation, relapse occurred in every patient, and exposure to brentuximab vedotin varied. Here immunoSEQ multiplex PCR was the method, and the copy in TCRdb shows in-frame clones only, minus some. The top ten hold under 6.5% of the sample, which has more than 55,000 clones, about 88% seen once. The genes are TRBV9 and TRBJ2-3; D may be TRBD1 or TRBD2 (5 bases each). The TCR originated in a human donor with classical Hodgkin lymphoma. Sequenced here: peripheral blood mononuclear cells (PBMCs), sampled before the second cycle of nivolumab. The CDR3 DNA follows: TGTGCCAGCCAGACTGGGGGAAGCACAGATACGCAGTATTTT. Translating gives CASQTGGSTDTQYF. Full variable domain (outside the CDR3, taken from reference TRBV9 and TRBJ2-3): DSGVTQTPKHLITATGQRVTLRCSPRSGDLSVYWYQQSLDQGLQFLIQYYNGEERAKGNILERFSAQQFPDLHSELNLSSLELGDSALYFCASQTGGSTDTQYFGPGTRLTVL.